This TCR beta chain is drawn from a study of T cells in localized non-small cell lung cancer (TCRdb year 2020). General notes on the study: The study analyzed T cell repertoires of about 230 early-stage NSCLC patients, comparing tumors and uninvolved tumor-adjacent lungs. All 230 or so NSCLC patients in the cohort were treatment-naive and had localized lung tumors that were resected. Of the NSCLC patients, approximately 130 were male and roughly 110 were female, and the mean age was approximately 66 years.

Broader findings and caveats from the paper: Of the top 100 tumor clones, a median of about 53 were detected in paired uninvolved adjacent lung; 28 were also among that lung's top 100. Because of the exploratory design, TCR variables were selected using unadjusted p-values without false-discovery rate correction. The highest T cell clonality was observed in uninvolved tumor-adjacent lung, where clonality exceeded that of tumor, suggesting that antigenic responses were more focused in uninvolved tumor-adjacent lung. Because multi-region sequencing of the tumors was not done, intratumor heterogeneity could not be ruled out. Higher blood T cell density associated with longer overall survival, while higher adjacent-lung clonality associated with shorter survival.

At diagnosis, peripheral blood, uninvolved tumor-adjacent lung and tumor were collected and stored as a combination of fresh-frozen and FFPE material. For TCR repertoire profiling, blood samples were analyzed in the form of peripheral blood mononuclear cells. Comments on this clone: The target of this receptor is not known. No much larger clone is present one base from it, and per-base qualities are unavailable.

The immunoSEQ Assay was used to sequence TCR beta CDR3 regions from DNA. Processing in the source paper ran as follows. T cell density was computed as TCR beta template counts normalized to usable DNA estimated by amplifying housekeeping genes. Richness was estimated with the preseqR package, extrapolating to 400,000 templates for PBMC samples and 120,000 templates for tissue samples. Clonality was taken to be one minus Pielou's evenness. Tissue-enriched TCRs were identified through differential abundance testing performed on productive amino-acid clonotypes, with a minimum total count of 5 and an alpha of 0.1. Repertoire overlap between compartments was quantified with the Jaccard Index and Morisita Overlap Index. GLIPH grouped TCR beta CDR3s together with public tetramer-defined viral CDR3s, and a viral motif had to include at least three viral sequences and show V-gene enrichment. TCRdb provides this immuneACCESS table in a form limited to in-frame rearrangements. Some clones are lacking; in checked studies, under half of them reflect an unresolved V gene, and why the rest are absent is not known. The DNA was the basis for D and trimming; V, J and clone size are from that table. The sample records roughly 29,000 clones, around 81% of which are singletons. The ten largest account for approximately 5.3% of the sample.

The material was peripheral blood mononuclear cells, obtained before any cancer treatment. The receptor comes from a man aged 40-75 years with stage III lung adenocarcinoma.

At the DNA level, the sequence is TGCGCCAGCAATGCGCGAGCTGGGGCCAACGTCCTGACTTTC. Translated, it gives CASNARAGANVLTF. The chain employs TRBV4-1 and TRBJ2-6, with no confident D gene call. V sheds 7 bases and J sheds 2 bases, leaving 9 bases between their ends. Via the germline V gene, CDR1 is MGHRA and CDR2 YSYEKL. The CDR3 spans 14 residues, from the cysteine through the phenylalanine. The kept DNA is CDR3 alone, 42 bases in frame from the first base.